This T cell receptor beta chain was sequenced for a study of CD8 T cells in ankylosing spondylitis. Study results and limitations: CD8+ disease-linked clones were present at relatively low frequencies in blood. Some of these motif variants have turned up before, in reports on reactive arthritis synovial fluid and blood. The study identified a TCR beta motif of under ten highly homologous variants that appeared characteristic of ankylosing spondylitis blood.

V trimming: 6 bases; J trimming: 4 bases; junction bases outside the gene matches: 10. The CDR3 is made up of 15 amino acids. Quantitative 5'-RACE was performed with molecular barcodes, and it yielded the TCR beta libraries. TCRdb passed the 5' RACE reads through MiXCR, listing each CDR3 protein once. The data hold some 350,000 distinct CDR3 sequences, with over 12% observed a single time. This clonotype has just a few counts. What it binds is unknown. The source is a male donor with ankylosing spondylitis or in good health (not recorded which). Sequencing input: blood, either unsorted or a sorted T cell fraction (not recorded which). This chain uses TRBV12-3 or TRBV12-4 with TRBJ1-2; 8 bases fit TRBD1. DNA of the CDR3: TGTGCCAGCAGCCAAGGGACAGGCGACACCTATGGCTACACCTTC. This translates into CASSQGTGDTYGYTF.